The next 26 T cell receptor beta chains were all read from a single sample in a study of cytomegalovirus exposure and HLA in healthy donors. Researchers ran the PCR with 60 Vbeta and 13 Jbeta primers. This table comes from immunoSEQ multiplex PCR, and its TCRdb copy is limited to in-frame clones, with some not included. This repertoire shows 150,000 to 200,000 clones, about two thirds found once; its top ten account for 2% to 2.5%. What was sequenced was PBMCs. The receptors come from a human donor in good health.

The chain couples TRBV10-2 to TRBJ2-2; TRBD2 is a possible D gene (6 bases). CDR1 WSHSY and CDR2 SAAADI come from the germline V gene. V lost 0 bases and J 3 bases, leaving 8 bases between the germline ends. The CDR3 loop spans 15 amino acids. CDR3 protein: CASSESTGDTGELFF. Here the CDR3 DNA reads TGCGCCAGCAGTGAGTCGACGGGGGACACCGGGGAGCTGTTTTTT.

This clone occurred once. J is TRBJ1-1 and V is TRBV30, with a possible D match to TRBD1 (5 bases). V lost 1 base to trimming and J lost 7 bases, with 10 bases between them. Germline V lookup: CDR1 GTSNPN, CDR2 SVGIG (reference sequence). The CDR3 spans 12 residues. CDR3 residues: CAWSDSRDEAFF. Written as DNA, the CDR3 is TGTGCCTGGAGTGATTCCAGGGATGAAGCTTTCTTT. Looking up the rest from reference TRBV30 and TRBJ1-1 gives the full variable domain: SQTIHQWPATLVQPVGSPLSLECTVEGTSNPNLYWYRQAAGRGLQLLFYSVGIGQISSEVPQNLSASRPQDRQFILSSKKLLLSDSGFYLCAWSDSRDEAFFGQGTRLTVV.

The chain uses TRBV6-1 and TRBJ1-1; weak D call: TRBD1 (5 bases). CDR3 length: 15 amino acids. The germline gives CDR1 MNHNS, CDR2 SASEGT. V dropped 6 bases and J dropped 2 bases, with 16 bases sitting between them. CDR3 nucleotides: TGTGCCAGCAGCCTCTACGACAGTATCAACACTGAAGCTTTCTTT. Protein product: CASSLYDSINTEAFF.

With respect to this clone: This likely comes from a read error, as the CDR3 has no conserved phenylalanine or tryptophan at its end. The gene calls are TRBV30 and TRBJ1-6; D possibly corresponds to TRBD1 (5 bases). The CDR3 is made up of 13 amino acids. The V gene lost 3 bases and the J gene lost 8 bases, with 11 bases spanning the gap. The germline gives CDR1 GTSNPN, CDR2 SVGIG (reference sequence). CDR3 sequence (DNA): TGTGCCTGGAGGACCAGGGTGGATTCACCCCTCCACCTT. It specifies CAWRTRVDSPLHL.

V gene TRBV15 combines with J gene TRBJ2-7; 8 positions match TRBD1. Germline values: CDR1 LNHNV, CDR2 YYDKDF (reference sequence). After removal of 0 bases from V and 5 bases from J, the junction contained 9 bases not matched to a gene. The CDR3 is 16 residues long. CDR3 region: CATSRDRYRGVNEQYF. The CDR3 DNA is TGTGCCACCAGCAGAGATAGGTACAGGGGGGTGAACGAGCAGTACTTC.

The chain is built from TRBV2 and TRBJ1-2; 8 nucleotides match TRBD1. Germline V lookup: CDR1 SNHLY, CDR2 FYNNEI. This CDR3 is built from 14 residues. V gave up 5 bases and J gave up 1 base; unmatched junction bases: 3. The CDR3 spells CASSWTGSNYGYTF. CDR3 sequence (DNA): TGTGCCAGCAGTTGGACAGGGAGTAACTATGGCTACACCTTC.

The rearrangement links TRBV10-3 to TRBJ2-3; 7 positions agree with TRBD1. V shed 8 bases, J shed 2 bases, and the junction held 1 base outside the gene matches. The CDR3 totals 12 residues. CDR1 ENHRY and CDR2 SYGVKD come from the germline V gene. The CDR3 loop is CAIGQDTDTQYF. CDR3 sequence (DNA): TGTGCCATCGGACAGGACACAGATACGCAGTATTTT.

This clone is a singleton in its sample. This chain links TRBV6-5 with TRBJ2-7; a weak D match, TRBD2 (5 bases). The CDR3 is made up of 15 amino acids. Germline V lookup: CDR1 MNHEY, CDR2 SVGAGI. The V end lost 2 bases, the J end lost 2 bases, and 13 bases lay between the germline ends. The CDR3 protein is CASSYPGSYTYEQYF. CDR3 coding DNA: TGTGCCAGCAGTTACCCGGGGAGTTATACCTACGAGCAGTACTTC.

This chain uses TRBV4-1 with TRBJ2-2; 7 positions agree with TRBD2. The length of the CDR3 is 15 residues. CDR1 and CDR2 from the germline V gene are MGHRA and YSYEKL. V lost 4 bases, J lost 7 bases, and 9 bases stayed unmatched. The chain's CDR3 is CASSPTPGGNGELFF. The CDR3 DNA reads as TGCGCCAGCAGCCCAACCCCGGGGGGTAACGGGGAGCTGTTTTTT.

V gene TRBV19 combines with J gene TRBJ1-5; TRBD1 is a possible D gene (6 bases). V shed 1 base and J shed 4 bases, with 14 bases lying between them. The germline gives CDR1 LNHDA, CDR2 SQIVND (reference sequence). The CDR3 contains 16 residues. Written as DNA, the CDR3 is TGTGCCAGTAGTATAGCGGGGGGGCGGTGGAATCAGCCCCAGCATTTT. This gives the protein CASSIAGGRWNQPQHF.

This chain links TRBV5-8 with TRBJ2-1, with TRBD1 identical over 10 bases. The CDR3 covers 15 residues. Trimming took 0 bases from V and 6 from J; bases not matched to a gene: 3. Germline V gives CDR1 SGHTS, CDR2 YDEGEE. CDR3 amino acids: CASSLGDRGGNEQFF. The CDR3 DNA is TGTGCCAGCAGCTTGGGGGACAGGGGTGGCAATGAGCAGTTCTTC.

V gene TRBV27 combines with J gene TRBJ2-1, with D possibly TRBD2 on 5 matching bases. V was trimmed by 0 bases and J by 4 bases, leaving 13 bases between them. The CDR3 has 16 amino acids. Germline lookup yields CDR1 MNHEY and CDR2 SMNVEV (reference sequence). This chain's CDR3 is CASSLSGARPYNEQFF. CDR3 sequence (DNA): TGTGCCAGCAGTTTATCGGGAGCGCGTCCTTACAATGAGCAGTTCTTC.

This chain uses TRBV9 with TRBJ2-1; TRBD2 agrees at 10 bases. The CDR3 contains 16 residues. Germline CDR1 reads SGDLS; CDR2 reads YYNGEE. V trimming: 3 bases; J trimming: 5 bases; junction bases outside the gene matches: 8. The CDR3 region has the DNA TGTGCCAGCAGCGCTTTTAGCGGGGGGACCCACAATGAGCAGTTCTTC. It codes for CASSAFSGGTHNEQFF. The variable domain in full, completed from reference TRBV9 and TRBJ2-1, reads DSGVTQTPKHLITATGQRVTLRCSPRSGDLSVYWYQQSLDQGLQFLIQYYNGEERAKGNILERFSAQQFPDLHSELNLSSLELGDSALYFCASSAFSGGTHNEQFFGPGTRLTVL.

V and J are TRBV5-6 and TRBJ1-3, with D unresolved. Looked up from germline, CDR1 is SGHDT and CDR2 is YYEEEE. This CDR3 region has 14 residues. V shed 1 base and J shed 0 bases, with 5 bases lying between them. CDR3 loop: CASSLSGSGNTIYF. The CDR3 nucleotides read TGTGCCAGCAGCTTGAGCGGCTCTGGAAACACCATATATTTT.

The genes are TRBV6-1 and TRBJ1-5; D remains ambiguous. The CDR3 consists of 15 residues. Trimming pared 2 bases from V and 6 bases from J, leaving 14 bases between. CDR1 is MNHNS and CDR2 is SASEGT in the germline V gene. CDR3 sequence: CASSELLGAGQPQHF. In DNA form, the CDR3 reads TGTGCCAGCAGTGAATTGTTGGGCGCCGGTCAGCCCCAGCATTTT.

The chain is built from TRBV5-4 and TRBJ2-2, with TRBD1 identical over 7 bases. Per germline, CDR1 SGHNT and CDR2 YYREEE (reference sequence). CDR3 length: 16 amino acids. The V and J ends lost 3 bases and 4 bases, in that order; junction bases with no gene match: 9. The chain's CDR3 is CASSYPGTELTGELFF. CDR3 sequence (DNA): TGTGCCAGCAGCTATCCCGGGACAGAGCTCACCGGGGAGCTGTTTTTT.

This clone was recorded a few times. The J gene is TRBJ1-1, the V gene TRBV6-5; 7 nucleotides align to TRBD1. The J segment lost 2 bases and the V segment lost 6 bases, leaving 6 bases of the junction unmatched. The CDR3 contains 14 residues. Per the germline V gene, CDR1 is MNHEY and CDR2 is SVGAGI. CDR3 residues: CASSPNRGNTEAFF. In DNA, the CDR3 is TGTGCCAGCAGCCCGAACAGGGGAAACACTGAAGCTTTCTTT.

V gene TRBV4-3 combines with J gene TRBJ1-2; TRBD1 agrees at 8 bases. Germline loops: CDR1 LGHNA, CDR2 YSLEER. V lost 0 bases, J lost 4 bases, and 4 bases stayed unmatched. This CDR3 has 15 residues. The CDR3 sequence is CASSQDWTGRYGYTF. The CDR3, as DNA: TGCGCCAGCAGCCAAGATTGGACAGGGCGCTATGGCTACACCTTC.

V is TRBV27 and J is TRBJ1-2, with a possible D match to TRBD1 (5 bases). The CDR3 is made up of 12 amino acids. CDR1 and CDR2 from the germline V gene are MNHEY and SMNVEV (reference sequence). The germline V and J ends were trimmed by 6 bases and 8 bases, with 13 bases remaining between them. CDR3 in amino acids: CASSFGHGGYTF. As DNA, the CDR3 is TGTGCCAGCAGCTTCGGACATGGGGGCTACACCTTC.

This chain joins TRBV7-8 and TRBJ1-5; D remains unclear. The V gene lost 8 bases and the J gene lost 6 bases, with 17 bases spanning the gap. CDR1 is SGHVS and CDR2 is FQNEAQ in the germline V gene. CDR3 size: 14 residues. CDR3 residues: CASQEGGVVQPQHF. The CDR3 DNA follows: TGTGCCAGCCAAGAGGGCGGAGTCGTTCAGCCCCAGCATTTT.

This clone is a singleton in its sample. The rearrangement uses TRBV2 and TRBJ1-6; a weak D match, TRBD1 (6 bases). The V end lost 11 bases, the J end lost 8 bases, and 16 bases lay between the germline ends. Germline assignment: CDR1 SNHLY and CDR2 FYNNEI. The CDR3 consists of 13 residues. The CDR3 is CAGRGGAYSPLHF. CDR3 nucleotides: TGTGCCGGCCGCGGGGGCGCGTATTCACCCCTCCACTTT.

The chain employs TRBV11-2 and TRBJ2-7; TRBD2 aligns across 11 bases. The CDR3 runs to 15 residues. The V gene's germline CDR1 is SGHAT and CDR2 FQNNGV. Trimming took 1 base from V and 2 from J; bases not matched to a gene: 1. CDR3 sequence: CASSLATSGAYEQYF. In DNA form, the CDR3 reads TGTGCCAGCAGCTTAGCGACTAGCGGGGCCTACGAGCAGTACTTC. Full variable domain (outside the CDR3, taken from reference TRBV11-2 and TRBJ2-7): EAGVAQSPRYKIIEKRQSVAFWCNPISGHATLYWYQQILGQGPKLLIQFQNNGVVDDSQLPKDRFSAERLKGVDSTLKIQPAKLEDSAVYLCASSLATSGAYEQYFGPGTRLTVT.

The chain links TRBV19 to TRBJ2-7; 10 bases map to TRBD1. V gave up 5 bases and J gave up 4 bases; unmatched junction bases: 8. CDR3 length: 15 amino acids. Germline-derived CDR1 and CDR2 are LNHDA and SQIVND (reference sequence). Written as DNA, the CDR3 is TGTGCCAGTAGTTCACAGGCGGGACAGGGGTACGAGCAGTACTTC. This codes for CASSSQAGQGYEQYF. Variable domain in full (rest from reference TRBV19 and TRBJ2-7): DGGITQSPKYLFRKEGQNVTLSCEQNLNHDAMYWYRQDPGQGLRLIYYSQIVNDFQKGDIAEGYSVSREKKESFPLTVTSAQKNPTAFYLCASSSQAGQGYEQYFGPGTRLTVT.

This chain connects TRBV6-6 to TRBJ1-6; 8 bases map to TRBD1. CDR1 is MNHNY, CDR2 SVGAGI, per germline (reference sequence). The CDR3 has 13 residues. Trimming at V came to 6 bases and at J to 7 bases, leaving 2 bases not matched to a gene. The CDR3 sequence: CASSGQGNSPLHF. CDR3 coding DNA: TGTGCCAGCAGCGGACAGGGAAATTCACCCCTCCACTTT.

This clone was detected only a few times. The CDR3 DNA sequence: TGCGCCAGCAGCTTGGATGACTTCACAGATACGCAGTATTTT. Residues: CASSLDDFTDTQYF. J is TRBJ2-3 and V is TRBV5-1; the D is unclear. The CDR3 spans 14 residues. V lost 0 bases to trimming and J lost 2 bases, with 7 bases between them. The germline V gene has CDR1 SGHRS and CDR2 YFSETQ.

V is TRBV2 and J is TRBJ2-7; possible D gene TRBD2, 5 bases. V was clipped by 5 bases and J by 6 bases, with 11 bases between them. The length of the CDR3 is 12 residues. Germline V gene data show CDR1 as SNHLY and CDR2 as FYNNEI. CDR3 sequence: CASSRSGVEQYF. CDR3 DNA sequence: TGTGCCAGCAGTCGGTCCGGGGTCGAGCAGTACTTC.